These 21 T cell receptor beta chains were all obtained from the same sample, sequenced in a study of blood T cell repertoires in COVID-19 (dated by TCRdb to 2018 to 2020). The library was generated by the immunoSEQ multiplex PCR assay. TCRdb holds this immuneACCESS table with in-frame rearrangements only. Some clones are missing; in checked studies, unresolved V genes explain under half, and the rest has no known cause. The sample includes about 100,000 clones, with roughly 85% observed a single time. The leading ten clones occupy over 30% of the sample. Sequenced: peripheral blood. The receptors here all came from a man in his 70s with active or convalescent COVID-19.

The chain joins TRBV5-1 to TRBJ2-1; TRBD2 is a possible D gene (6 bases). The CDR3 has 17 amino acids. Trimming stripped 1 base from V and 0 bases from J, with 14 bases between. Germline assignment: CDR1 SGHRS and CDR2 YFSETQ. DNA of the CDR3: TGCGCCAGCAGCTTGCGGACTATGGCAGGCTCCTACAATGAGCAGTTCTTC. Its translation is CASSLRTMAGSYNEQFF.

This sequence joins TRBV30 and TRBJ1-4, with D unclear. Germline V gives CDR1 GTSNPN, CDR2 SVGIG (reference sequence). V was pared by 5 bases and J by 7 bases, with 8 bases between. This CDR3 comprises 11 residues. CDR3: CAWLYGEKLFF. The CDR3 DNA is TGTGCCTGGCTTTACGGTGAAAAACTGTTTTTT.

The V gene is TRBV28, the J gene TRBJ1-3, with 9 bases fitting TRBD1. The CDR3 is made up of 18 amino acids. Germline CDR1 reads MDHEN; CDR2 reads SYDVKM. With 4 bases clipped from V and 0 bases from J, the junction kept 10 bases outside the gene matches. This CDR3 reads CASSSPLGQGFSGNTIYF. The CDR3 region has the DNA TGTGCCAGCAGTTCACCATTGGGACAGGGATTCTCTGGAAACACCATATATTTT.

The chain is built from TRBV7-2 and TRBJ2-3; weak D call: TRBD2 (6 bases). V lost 2 bases and J lost 1, with 10 bases in between. The CDR3 length is 15 residues. Germline V lookup: CDR1 SGHTA, CDR2 FQGNSA. CDR3 protein: CASSLMGLRTDTQYF. The CDR3 coding sequence is TGTGCCAGCAGCTTAATGGGACTCCGCACAGATACGCAGTATTTT.

The chain links TRBV19 to TRBJ2-5; TRBD1 matches 10 bases. CDR3 size: 14 residues. The V gene's germline CDR1 is LNHDA and CDR2 SQIVND (reference sequence). The V segment lost 8 bases and the J segment 5 bases; nucleotides outside the gene matches: 8. CDR3 loop: CASGTGDIGETQYF. Written as DNA, the CDR3 is TGTGCCAGTGGGACAGGGGATATTGGGGAGACCCAGTACTTC.

The chain links TRBV7-2 to TRBJ2-7; 7 bases line up with TRBD2. This CDR3 has 14 residues. Germline V gene data show CDR1 as SGHTA and CDR2 as FQGNSA. The trim removed 5 bases at V and 4 bases at J, leaving 8 bases unmatched. The CDR3: CASSPQRGGYEQYF. The DNA of the CDR3 is TGTGCCAGCAGCCCCCAGCGGGGAGGGTACGAGCAGTACTTC.

This sequence joins TRBV24-1 and TRBJ2-5; D is perhaps TRBD2 (6 bases). Trimming took 3 bases from V and 4 from J, leaving 14 bases between them. CDR1 and CDR2 from the germline V gene are KGHDR and SFDVKD. The CDR3 runs to 15 residues. The CDR3 loop reads CATSDPGAGPETQYF. In DNA form, the CDR3 reads TGTGCCACCAGTGATCCGGGAGCTGGGCCAGAGACCCAGTACTTC.

This rearrangement joins TRBV5-5 to TRBJ1-4; 12 positions agree with TRBD1. The ends lost 5 bases at V and 7 bases at J; junction bases unmatched: 12. From germline, CDR1 is SGHKS and CDR2 YYEKEE (reference sequence). CDR3 length: 17 amino acids. The CDR3 DNA reads TGTGCCAGCAGGGGGGACAGGGGGCGCGAGGGAGGTGAAAAACTGTTTTTT. Protein: CASRGDRGREGGEKLFF. Together with reference TRBV5-5 and TRBJ1-4, the CDR3 gives the full variable domain: DAGVTQSPTHLIKTRGQQVTLRCSPISGHKSVSWYQQVLGQGPQFIFQYYEKEERGRGNFPDRFSARQFPNYSSELNVNALLLGDSALYLCASRGDRGREGGEKLFFGSGTQLSVL.

The chain has TRBV6-5 and TRBJ1-5; D uncertain. The V end lost 6 bases, the J end lost 0 bases, and 9 bases lay between the germline ends. Germline-derived CDR1 and CDR2 are MNHEY and SVGAGI. This CDR3 region has 14 residues. In DNA, the CDR3 is TGTGCCAGCAGCCGGAGTTATAGCAATCAGCCCCAGCATTTT. As protein: CASSRSYSNQPQHF.

This rearrangement joins TRBV19 to TRBJ2-1, with a weak D call TRBD2 (6 bases). V was trimmed by 7 bases and J by 0 bases, leaving 13 bases between them. In germline, CDR1 is LNHDA, CDR2 SQIVND (reference sequence). This CDR3 comprises 15 residues. CDR3 coding DNA: TGTGCCAGTACCCGAGTAGCGGTCTCCTACAATGAGCAGTTCTTC. Its protein product is CASTRVAVSYNEQFF. The variable domain in full, with the rest retrieved from reference TRBV19 and TRBJ2-1, is DGGITQSPKYLFRKEGQNVTLSCEQNLNHDAMYWYRQDPGQGLRLIYYSQIVNDFQKGDIAEGYSVSREKKESFPLTVTSAQKNPTAFYLCASTRVAVSYNEQFFGPGTRLTVL.

The gene calls are TRBV28 and TRBJ1-1; D might be TRBD1 (5 bases). The CDR3 covers 14 residues. Germline V gene sequence: CDR1 MDHEN, CDR2 SYDVKM. V was shortened by 2 bases and J by 4 bases, with 11 bases between the two germline ends. In nucleotides, the CDR3 is TGTGCCAGCAGTTTACAGGGAAGGGGCACTGAAGCTTTCTTT. Translated, it gives CASSLQGRGTEAFF.

This sequence joins TRBV5-8 and TRBJ2-7, with 8 positions matching TRBD1. V shed 0 bases, J shed 2 bases, and the junction held 4 bases outside the gene matches. The CDR3 covers 15 residues. The germline CDR1 and CDR2 sequences are SGHTS and YDEGEE. The CDR3 DNA is TGTGCCAGCAGCTTGGCGGCAGGGGGCCCCTACGAGCAGTACTTC. Translated: CASSLAAGGPYEQYF.

The chain employs TRBV7-2 and TRBJ1-3; TRBD1 aligns across 8 bases. This CDR3 region has 14 residues. Trimming removed 5 bases from V and 2 bases from J; junction bases left unmatched: 2. Per germline, CDR1 SGHTA and CDR2 FQGNSA. The CDR3 region is CASSQQGAGNTIYF. CDR3 nucleotide sequence: TGTGCCAGCAGCCAACAGGGGGCTGGAAACACCATATATTTT.

The chain couples TRBV5-1 to TRBJ2-7; 7 bases are shared with TRBD1. V was clipped by 4 bases and J by 3 bases; unmatched bases: 4. CDR1 is SGHRS and CDR2 is YFSETQ in the germline V gene. The CDR3 covers 13 residues. CDR3 region: CASSADRSYEQYF. The CDR3 DNA reads TGCGCCAGCAGCGCGGACAGGAGCTACGAGCAGTACTTC.

The rearrangement links TRBV19 to TRBJ1-2; the match to TRBD1 covers 7 bases. J gave up 4 bases and V 6 bases, and 14 bases lay outside the gene matches. CDR1 and CDR2 (germline): LNHDA, SQIVND (reference sequence). CDR3 length: 16 amino acids. The CDR3 loop is CASSPLRGQAGYGYTF. The CDR3 DNA follows: TGTGCCAGTAGCCCGTTACGTGGACAGGCGGGCTATGGCTACACCTTC.

The genes are TRBV5-1 and TRBJ2-4; D possibly corresponds to TRBD1 (7 bases). The V end lost 0 bases, the J end lost 8 bases, and 12 bases lay between the germline ends. This CDR3 spans 14 amino acids. Germline V lookup: CDR1 SGHRS, CDR2 YFSETQ. This chain's CDR3 is CASSLGQGGHIQYF. The CDR3 region has the DNA TGCGCCAGCAGCTTGGGACAGGGAGGACACATTCAGTACTTC.

The gene calls are TRBV7-9 and TRBJ2-2; 9 nucleotides match TRBD1. This CDR3 spans 13 amino acids. The J segment lost 8 bases and the V segment lost 4 bases, leaving 2 bases of the junction unmatched. Germline CDR1 is SEHNR and CDR2 is FQNEAQ (reference sequence). The CDR3 protein is CASSWTGVGELFF. CDR3 DNA: TGTGCCAGCAGCTGGACAGGGGTAGGGGAGCTGTTTTTT.

This clone was recorded once. The chain recombines TRBV24-1 with TRBJ2-1; 8 bases agree with TRBD2. V gave up 1 base and J gave up 2 bases; unmatched junction bases: 6. The CDR3 is 17 amino acids. Germline V gives CDR1 KGHDR, CDR2 SFDVKD. This chain's CDR3 is CATSDFRSGSPYNEQFF. CDR3 nucleotide sequence: TGTGCCACCAGTGATTTTAGAAGCGGGAGCCCCTACAATGAGCAGTTCTTC.

V is TRBV6-5 and J is TRBJ1-5; 8 bases fit TRBD1. Germline lookup yields CDR1 MNHEY and CDR2 SVGAGI. Trimming at V came to 7 bases and at J to 4 bases, leaving 9 bases not matched to a gene. This CDR3 region has 15 residues. This CDR3 is CASTPGQGNNQPQHF. The DNA of the CDR3 is TGTGCCAGCACCCCCGGACAGGGTAATAATCAGCCCCAGCATTTT.

CDR3 loop: CAISESVRTGNTIYF. The CDR3 coding sequence is TGTGCCATCAGTGAGTCGGTCAGGACTGGAAACACCATATATTTT. The chain uses TRBV10-3 and TRBJ1-3, with D uncertain. The CDR3 runs 15 residues. V was pared by 0 bases and J by 2 bases, with 8 bases between. Germline loops: CDR1 ENHRY, CDR2 SYGVKD.

The rearrangement uses TRBV4-2 and TRBJ1-4; no definite D call. Deletions cut 0 bases from V and 2 bases from J, with 13 bases between. The germline V gene has CDR1 LGHNA and CDR2 YNFKEQ. The CDR3 spans 17 residues. CDR3 amino acids: CASSQDLLRGTNEKLFF. DNA of the CDR3: TGTGCCAGCAGCCAAGATCTCTTGAGAGGGACTAATGAAAAACTGTTTTTT.